Given below is one T cell receptor (beta chain) in context. Its specificity is unknown. Some clones are missing from TCRdb's copy, which holds only in-frame ones; the method was immunoSEQ multiplex PCR. The sample consists of tens of thousands of clones, approximately 88% of them appearing once. Following autologous stem cell transplantation, relapse occurred in every patient, and exposure to brentuximab vedotin varied. V lost 5 bases and J lost 2, with 12 bases in between. This CDR3 has 14 residues. Per the germline V gene, CDR1 is MNHNY and CDR2 is SVGAGI (reference sequence). This sample stems from a study of PD-1 blockade in classical Hodgkin lymphoma. Whole-study context: Nivolumab dosing for patients was 3 mg/kg, administered intravenously every 2 weeks.

Findings of the study overall: There was a significant rise in CD4+ TCR diversity by C4D1, with no such rise for CD8+.

This sequence originates from a human donor with classical Hodgkin lymphoma. The starting material was peripheral blood mononuclear cells (PBMCs), obtained at baseline. This chain joins TRBV6-6 and TRBJ1-2; D not resolved. The CDR3 DNA reads as TGTGCCAGCAGTAATTGGCTGAAAAACTATGGCTACACCTTC. Residues: CASSNWLKNYGYTF.